These 5 T cell receptor beta chains were sequenced from one sample in a study of blood T cells in healthy people across ages. Together with a sample-barcoded 5' primer, a J-beta primer mix was included in a second PCR lasting about 7 to 11 cycles. TCRdb analysed the 5' RACE reads with MiXCR anew, one entry per CDR3 protein. The profile shows some 800,000 distinct CDR3 sequences, approximately 44% of them singletons. The sequenced material came from blood. The receptor source for this set is a man aged 55 to 70 in good health.

V usage is TRBV20-1 and J usage is TRBJ2-2; D remains unclear. This CDR3 is 14 amino acids long. Trimming stripped 1 base from V and 2 bases from J, with 8 bases between. CDR1 is DFQATT, CDR2 SNEGSKA, per germline (reference sequence). The CDR3 coding sequence is TGCAGTGCTAGAGTACCACCTAACACCGGGGAGCTGTTTTTT. It is translated as CSARVPPNTGELFF.

This clonotype was seen just once. This chain joins TRBV12-3 or TRBV12-4 and TRBJ1-1; no definite D call. This CDR3 is 12 amino acids long. Trimming pared 2 bases from V and 12 bases from J, leaving 13 bases between. The CDR3 spells CASSLLPKSPFF. DNA of the CDR3: TGTGCCAGCAGTTTACTCCCAAAGTCTCCTTTCTTT.

This clonotype was detected only a few times. The rearrangement links TRBV4-3 to TRBJ1-2; D is ambiguous. Trimming cost V 0 bases and J 5 bases, with 10 bases left between them. Looked up from germline, CDR1 is LGHNA and CDR2 is YSLEER. The CDR3 is 14 amino acids. The CDR3 loop reads CASSQDSGAYGYTF. The CDR3 nucleotides are TGCGCCAGCAGCCAAGATTCCGGTGCTTATGGCTACACCTTC.

In this sample, this clonotype turned up a few times. The chain carries TRBV6-6 and TRBJ2-5; 9 bases are shared with TRBD1. This CDR3 comprises 14 residues. Germline V CDR1 and CDR2: MNHNY, SVGAGI (reference sequence). V was pared by 2 bases and J by 6 bases, with 4 bases of the junction left unmatched. CDR3 region: CASSYSDRGKTQYF. CDR3 DNA: TGTGCCAGCAGTTACAGCGACAGGGGGAAGACCCAGTACTTC.

J is TRBJ1-1 and V is TRBV11-1; no clear D gene. CDR3 size: 14 residues. Deletions cut 1 base from V and 0 bases from J, with 6 bases between. Germline CDR1 SGHAT, CDR2 FQDESV (reference sequence). CDR3 in amino acids: CASSLVGLNTEAFF. CDR3 sequence (DNA): TGTGCCAGCAGCTTAGTTGGGTTGAACACTGAAGCTTTCTTT. Together with reference TRBV11-1 and TRBJ1-1, the CDR3 gives the full variable domain: EAEVAQSPRYKITEKSQAVAFWCDPISGHATLYWYRQILGQGPELLVQFQDESVVDDSQLPKDRFSAERLKGVDSTLKIQPAELGDSAMYLCASSLVGLNTEAFFGQGTRLTVV.